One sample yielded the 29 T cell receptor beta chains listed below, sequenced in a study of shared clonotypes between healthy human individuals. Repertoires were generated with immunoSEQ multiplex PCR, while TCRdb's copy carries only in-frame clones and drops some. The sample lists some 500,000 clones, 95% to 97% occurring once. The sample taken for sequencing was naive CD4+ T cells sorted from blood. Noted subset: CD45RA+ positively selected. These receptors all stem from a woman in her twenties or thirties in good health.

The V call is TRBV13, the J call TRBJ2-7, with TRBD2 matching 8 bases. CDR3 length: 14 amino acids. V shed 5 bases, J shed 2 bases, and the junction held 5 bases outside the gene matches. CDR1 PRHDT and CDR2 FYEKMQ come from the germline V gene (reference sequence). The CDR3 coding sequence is TGTGCCAGCAGCCTGACTAGCGCGGCCTACGAGCAGTACTTC. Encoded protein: CASSLTSAAYEQYF. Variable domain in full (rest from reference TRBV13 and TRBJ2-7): AAGVIQSPRHLIKEKRETATLKCYPIPRHDTVYWYQQGPGQDPQFLISFYEKMQSDKGSIPDRFSAQQFSDYHSELNMSSLELGDSALYFCASSLTSAAYEQYFGPGTRLTVT.

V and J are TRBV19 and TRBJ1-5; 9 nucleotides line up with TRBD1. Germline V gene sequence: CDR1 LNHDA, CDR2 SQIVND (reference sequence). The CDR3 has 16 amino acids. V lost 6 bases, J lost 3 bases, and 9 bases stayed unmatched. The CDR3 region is CASRIRGQGYNQPQHF. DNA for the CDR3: TGTGCCAGTAGGATTAGGGGACAGGGCTACAATCAGCCCCAGCATTTT.

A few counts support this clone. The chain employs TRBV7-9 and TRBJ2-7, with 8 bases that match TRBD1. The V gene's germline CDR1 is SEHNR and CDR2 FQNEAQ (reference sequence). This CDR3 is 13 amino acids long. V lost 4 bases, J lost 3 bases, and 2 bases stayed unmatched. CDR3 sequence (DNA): TGTGCCAGCAGCTACGGGACAGGCTACGAGCAGTACTTC. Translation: CASSYGTGYEQYF.

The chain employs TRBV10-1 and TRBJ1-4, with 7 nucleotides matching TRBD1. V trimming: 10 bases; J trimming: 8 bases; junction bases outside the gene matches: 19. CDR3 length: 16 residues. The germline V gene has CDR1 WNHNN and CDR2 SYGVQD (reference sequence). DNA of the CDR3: TGCGCCATCAGACCCGGGACAGAGGGCCTTAGGGAAAAACTGTTTTTT. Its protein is CAIRPGTEGLREKLFF.

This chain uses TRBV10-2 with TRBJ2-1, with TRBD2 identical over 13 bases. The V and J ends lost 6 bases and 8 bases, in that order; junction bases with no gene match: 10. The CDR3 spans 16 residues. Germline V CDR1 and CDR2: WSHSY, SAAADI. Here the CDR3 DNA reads TGCGCCAGCAGAGAAAGTGGACTAGCGGGAGAGCATGAGCAGTTCTTC. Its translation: CASRESGLAGEHEQFF.

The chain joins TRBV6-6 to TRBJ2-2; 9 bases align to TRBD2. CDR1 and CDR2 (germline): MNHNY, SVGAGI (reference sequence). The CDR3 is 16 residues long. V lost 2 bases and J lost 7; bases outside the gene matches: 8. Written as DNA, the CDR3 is TGTGCCAGCAGTTACGGGCGGGAGGGCCGTGGCGGGGAGCTGTTTTTT. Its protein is CASSYGREGRGGELFF.

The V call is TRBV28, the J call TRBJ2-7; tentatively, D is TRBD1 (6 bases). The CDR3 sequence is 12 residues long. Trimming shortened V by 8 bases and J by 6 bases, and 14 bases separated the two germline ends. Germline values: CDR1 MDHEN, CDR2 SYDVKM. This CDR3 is CASHRAHGEQYF. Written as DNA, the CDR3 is TGTGCCAGCCACAGGGCCCACGGCGAGCAGTACTTC.

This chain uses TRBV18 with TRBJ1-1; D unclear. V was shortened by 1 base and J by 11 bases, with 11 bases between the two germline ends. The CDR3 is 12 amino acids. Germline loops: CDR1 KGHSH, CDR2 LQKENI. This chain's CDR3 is CASSPREGRAFF. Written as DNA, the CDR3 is TGTGCCAGCTCACCACGGGAAGGCAGGGCTTTCTTT. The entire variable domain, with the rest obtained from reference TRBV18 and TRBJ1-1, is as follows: NAGVMQNPRHLVRRRGQEARLRCSPMKGHSHVYWYRQLPEEGLKFMVYLQKENIIDESGMPKERFSAEFPKEGPSILRIQQVVRGDSAAYFCASSPREGRAFFGQGTRLTVV.

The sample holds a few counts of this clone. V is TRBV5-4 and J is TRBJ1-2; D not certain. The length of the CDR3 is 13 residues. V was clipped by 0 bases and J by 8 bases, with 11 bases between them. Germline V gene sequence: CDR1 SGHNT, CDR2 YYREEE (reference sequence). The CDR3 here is CASSLEVGGGYTF. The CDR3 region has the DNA TGTGCCAGCAGCTTGGAGGTTGGCGGCGGCTACACCTTC.

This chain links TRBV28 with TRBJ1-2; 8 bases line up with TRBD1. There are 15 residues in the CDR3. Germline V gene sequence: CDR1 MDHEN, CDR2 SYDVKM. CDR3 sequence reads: CRSTTATGVDYGYTF. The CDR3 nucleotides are TGTAGAAGCACGACGGCGACAGGGGTTGACTATGGCTACACCTTC.

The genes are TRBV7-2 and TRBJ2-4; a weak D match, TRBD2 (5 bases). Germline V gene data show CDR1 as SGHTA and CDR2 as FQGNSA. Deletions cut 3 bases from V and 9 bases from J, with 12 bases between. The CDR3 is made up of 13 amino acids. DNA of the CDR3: TGTGCCAGCAGCTTCGAGGAGAGCGGCATTCAGTACTTC. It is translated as CASSFEESGIQYF. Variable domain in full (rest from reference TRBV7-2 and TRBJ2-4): GAGVSQSPSNKVTEKGKDVELRCDPISGHTALYWYRQSLGQGLEFLIYFQGNSAPDKSGLPSDRFSAERTGGSVSTLTIQRTQQEDSAVYLCASSFEESGIQYFGAGTRLSVL.

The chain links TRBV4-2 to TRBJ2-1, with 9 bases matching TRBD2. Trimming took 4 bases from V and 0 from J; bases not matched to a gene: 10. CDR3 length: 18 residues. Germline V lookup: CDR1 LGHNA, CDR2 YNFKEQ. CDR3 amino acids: CASSLSAGGPRSYNEQFF. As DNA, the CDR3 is TGTGCCAGCAGCCTCTCAGCGGGAGGCCCACGCTCCTACAATGAGCAGTTCTTC.

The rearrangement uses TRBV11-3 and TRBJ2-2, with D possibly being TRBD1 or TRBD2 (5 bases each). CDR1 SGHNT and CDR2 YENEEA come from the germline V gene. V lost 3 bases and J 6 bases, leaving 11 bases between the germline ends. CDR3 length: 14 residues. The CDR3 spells CASSFPRGSGELFF. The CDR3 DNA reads TGTGCCAGCAGCTTCCCTCGGGGCTCCGGGGAGCTGTTTTTT.

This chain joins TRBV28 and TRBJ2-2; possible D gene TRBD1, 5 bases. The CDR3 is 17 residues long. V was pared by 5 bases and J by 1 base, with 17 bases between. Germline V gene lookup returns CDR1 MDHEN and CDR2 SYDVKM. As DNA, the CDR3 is TGTGCCAGCAGTCTCCTATCTCGACAGATGAACACCGGGGAGCTGTTTTTT. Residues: CASSLLSRQMNTGELFF.

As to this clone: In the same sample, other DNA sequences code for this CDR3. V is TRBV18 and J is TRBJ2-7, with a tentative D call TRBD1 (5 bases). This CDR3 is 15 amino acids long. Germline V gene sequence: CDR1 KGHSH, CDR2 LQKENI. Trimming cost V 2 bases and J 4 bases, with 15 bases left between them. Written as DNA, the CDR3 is TGTGCCAGCTCACCAAGGGCAGGGCTTAGTTACGAGCAGTACTTC. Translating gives CASSPRAGLSYEQYF.

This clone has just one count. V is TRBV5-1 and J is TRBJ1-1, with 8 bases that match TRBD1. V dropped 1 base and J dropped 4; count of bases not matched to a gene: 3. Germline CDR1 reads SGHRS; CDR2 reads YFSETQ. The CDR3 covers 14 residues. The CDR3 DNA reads TGCGCCAGCAGCTTGACCACAGGGGGCACTGAAGCTTTCTTT. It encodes CASSLTTGGTEAFF.

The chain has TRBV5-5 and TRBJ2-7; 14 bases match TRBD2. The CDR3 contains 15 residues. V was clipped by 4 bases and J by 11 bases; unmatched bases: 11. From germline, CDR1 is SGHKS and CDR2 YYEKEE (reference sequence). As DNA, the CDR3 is TGTGCCAGCAGCGTGGGACTAGCGGGAGTGGAGTTAGAGTACTTC. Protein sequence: CASSVGLAGVELEYF.

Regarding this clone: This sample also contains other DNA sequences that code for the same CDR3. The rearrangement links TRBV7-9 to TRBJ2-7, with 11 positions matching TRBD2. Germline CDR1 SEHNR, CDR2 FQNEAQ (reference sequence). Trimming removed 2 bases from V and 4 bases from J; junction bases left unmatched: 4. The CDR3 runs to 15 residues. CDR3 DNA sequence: TGTGCCAGCAGCTTAAGAACTAGCGGGAGTTACGAGCAGTACTTC. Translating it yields CASSLRTSGSYEQYF.

The CDR3 nucleotides are TGCGCCAGCAGCTTGGCCCCGGGGGGGGATTACAATGAGCAGTTCTTC. Protein sequence: CASSLAPGGDYNEQFF. This chain connects TRBV5-1 to TRBJ2-1; 8 nucleotides agree with TRBD2. The CDR3 has 16 residues. V shed 0 bases, J shed 4 bases, and the junction held 6 bases outside the gene matches. Germline CDR1 reads SGHRS; CDR2 reads YFSETQ.

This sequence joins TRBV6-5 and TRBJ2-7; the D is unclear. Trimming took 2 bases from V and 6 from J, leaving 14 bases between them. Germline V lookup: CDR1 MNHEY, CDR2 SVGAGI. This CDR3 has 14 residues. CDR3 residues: CASSYDPLWTEQYF. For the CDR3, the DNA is TGTGCCAGCAGTTACGACCCCTTATGGACCGAGCAGTACTTC.

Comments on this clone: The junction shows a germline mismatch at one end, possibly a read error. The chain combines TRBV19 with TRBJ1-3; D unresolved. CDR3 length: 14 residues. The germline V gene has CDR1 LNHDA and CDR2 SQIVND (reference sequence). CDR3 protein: CASSTTSSGNTIYF. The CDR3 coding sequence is TGTGCCAGCAGTACAACGAGCTCTGGAAACACCATATATTTT.

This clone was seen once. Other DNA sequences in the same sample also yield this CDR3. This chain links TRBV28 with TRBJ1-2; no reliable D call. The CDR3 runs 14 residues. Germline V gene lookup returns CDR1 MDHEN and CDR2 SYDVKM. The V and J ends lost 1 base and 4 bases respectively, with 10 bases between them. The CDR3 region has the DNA TGTGCCAGCAGTTTATCCTCCCAGCCCTATGGCTACACCTTC. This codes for CASSLSSQPYGYTF.

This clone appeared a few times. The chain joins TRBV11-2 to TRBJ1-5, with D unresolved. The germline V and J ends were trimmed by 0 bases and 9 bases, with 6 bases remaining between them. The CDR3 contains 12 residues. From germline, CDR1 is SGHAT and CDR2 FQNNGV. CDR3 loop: CASSLDTGPQHF. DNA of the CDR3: TGTGCCAGCAGCTTAGATACCGGGCCCCAGCATTTT.

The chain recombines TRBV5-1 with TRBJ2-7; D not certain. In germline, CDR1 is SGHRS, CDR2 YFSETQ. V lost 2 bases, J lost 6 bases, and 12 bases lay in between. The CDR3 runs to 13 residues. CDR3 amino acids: CASSFDGLGEQYF. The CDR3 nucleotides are TGCGCCAGCAGCTTTGACGGTCTCGGCGAGCAGTACTTC.

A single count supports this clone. The CDR3 DNA reads as TGTGCCAGCAGTTCGGGCTGGGGCGGCGGGAAAAGGGAGCAGTTCTTC. It is translated as CASSSGWGGGKREQFF. This chain links TRBV28 with TRBJ2-1, with D possibly being TRBD2 (6 bases). V lost 4 bases and J 10 bases, leaving 23 bases between the germline ends. CDR1 and CDR2 (germline): MDHEN, SYDVKM. The CDR3 length is 16 residues.

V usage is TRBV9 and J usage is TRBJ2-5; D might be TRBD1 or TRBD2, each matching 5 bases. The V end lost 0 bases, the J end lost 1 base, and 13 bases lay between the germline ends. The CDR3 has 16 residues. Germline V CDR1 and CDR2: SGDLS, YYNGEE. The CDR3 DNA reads TGTGCCAGCAGCGTAGGGCCCGGGACCGGCCAAGAGACCCAGTACTTC. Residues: CASSVGPGTGQETQYF.

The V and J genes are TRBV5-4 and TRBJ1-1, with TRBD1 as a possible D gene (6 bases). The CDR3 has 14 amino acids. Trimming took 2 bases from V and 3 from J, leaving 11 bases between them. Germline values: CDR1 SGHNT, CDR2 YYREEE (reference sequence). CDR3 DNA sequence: TGTGCCAGCAGCTTTTACAGGGTATACACTGAAGCTTTCTTT. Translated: CASSFYRVYTEAFF.

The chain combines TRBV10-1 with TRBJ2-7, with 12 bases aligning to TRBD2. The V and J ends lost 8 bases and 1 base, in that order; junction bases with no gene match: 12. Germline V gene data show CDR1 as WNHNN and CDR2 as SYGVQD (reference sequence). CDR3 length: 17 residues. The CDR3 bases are TGCGCCAGCGAATCTAGCGGGAGGGCCCCGAAGTCCTACGAGCAGTACTTC. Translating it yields CASESSGRAPKSYEQYF.

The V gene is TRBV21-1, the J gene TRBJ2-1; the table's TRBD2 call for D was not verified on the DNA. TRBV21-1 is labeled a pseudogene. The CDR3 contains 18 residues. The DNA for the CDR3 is TGTGCCAGCAGCAAAGGCCGACTAGCGGGAGACTCCGACAATGAGCAGTTCTTC. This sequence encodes CASSKGRLAGDSDNEQFF.